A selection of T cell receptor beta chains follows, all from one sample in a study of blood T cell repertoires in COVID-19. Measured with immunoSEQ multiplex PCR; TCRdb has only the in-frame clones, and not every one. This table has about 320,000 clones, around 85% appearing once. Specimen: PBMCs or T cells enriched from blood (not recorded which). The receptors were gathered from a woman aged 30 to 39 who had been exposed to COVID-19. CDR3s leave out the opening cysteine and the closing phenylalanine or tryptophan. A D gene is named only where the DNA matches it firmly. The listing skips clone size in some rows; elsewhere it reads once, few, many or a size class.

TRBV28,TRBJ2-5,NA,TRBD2,ASSFGRQETQY
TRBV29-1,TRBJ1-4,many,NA,SVYGAGIREGKLF
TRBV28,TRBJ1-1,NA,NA,ASSLTVMNTEAF
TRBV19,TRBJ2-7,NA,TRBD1,ASAGQGRHEQY
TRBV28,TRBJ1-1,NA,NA,ASSRGEIEAF
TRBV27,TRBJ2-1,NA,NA,ASSSIGPGVNEQF
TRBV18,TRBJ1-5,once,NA,ASSPTPLAHLNQPQH
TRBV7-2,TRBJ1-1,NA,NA,ASSLAREGRAF
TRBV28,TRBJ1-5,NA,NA,ASSLLVQLWSNQPQH
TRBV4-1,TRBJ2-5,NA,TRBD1,ASSPRHLRDRGRSETQY
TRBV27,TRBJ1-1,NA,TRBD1,ASGRTGIGTEAF
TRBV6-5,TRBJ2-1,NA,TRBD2,ASSSGSRVGEQF
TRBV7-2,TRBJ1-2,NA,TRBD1,ASSGGGRVGGYT
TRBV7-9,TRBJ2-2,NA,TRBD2,ASSPRGEAGELF
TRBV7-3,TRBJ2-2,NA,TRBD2,ASSPFQSGGRNTGELF
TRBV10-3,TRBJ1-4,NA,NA,ATKGEPNEKLF
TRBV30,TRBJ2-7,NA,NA,ALSNGESSYEQY
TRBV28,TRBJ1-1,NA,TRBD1,ASSSGQGNTEAF
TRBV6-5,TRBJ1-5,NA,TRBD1,ASSYSIKGGQPQH
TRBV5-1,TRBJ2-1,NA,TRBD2,ASSFQKTGTSGNPQAGSYNEQF
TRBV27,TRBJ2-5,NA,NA,ASSPRYLGAETQY
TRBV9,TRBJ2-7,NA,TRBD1,ASSPERQGSYEQY
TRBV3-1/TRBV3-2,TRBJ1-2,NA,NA,ASSQGSYTNYGYT
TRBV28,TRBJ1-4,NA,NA,ASSLLEGGLEKLF
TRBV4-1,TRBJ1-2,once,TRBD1,ASSRERTGVGYGYT
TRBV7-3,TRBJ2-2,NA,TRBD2,ASSLWTEASGRGNTGELF
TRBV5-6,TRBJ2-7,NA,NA,ASSPAGRISYEQY
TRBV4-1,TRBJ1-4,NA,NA,ASSQAVLPNEKLF
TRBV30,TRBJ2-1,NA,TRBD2,AGTSGSNEQF
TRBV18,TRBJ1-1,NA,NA,ASSARGGTEAF
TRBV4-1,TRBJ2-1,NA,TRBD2,ASSQEPLTSANGNEQF
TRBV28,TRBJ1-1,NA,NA,ASTDQGTEAF
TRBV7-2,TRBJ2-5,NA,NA,ASSFMTGHRNQETQY